The clone carrying this T cell receptor (beta chain) was counted only a few times. Its antigen is undetermined. The CDR3 is made up of 12 amino acids. Trimming pared 6 bases from V and 6 bases from J, leaving 12 bases between. The data were taken from a study of identical twins. Whole-study findings and limits: Shared out-of-frame alpha sequences (those common to twins) showed excess low generation probability.

Template switching added a universal primer site, and cDNA bore unique molecular identifiers. TCRdb ran MiXCR on the 5' RACE reads and lists one entry per CDR3 protein. The table includes approximately 1.8 million distinct CDR3 sequences, under 35% detected once. Healthy Caucasians were all of the donors. The chain carries TRBV12-3 or TRBV12-4 and TRBJ2-7, with D perhaps TRBD2 (6 bases). The TCR comes from a newborn girl in good health. The sample taken for sequencing was cord blood. CDR3 amino acids: CASSPMGGEQYF. CDR3 nucleotide sequence: TGTGCCAGCAGCCCCATGGGGGGCGAGCAGTACTTC.